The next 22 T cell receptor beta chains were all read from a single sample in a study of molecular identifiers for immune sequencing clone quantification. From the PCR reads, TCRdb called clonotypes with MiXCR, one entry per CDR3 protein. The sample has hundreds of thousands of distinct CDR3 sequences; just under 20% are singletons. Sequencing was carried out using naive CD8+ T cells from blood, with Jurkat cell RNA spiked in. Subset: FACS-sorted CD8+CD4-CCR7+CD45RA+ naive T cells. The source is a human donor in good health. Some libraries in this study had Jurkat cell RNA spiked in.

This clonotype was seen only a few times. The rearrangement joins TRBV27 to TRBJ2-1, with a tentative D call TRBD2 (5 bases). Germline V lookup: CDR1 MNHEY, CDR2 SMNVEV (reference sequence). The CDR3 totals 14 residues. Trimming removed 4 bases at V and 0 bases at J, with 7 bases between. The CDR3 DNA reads TGTGCCAGCAGTTCCGGGAACTCCTACAATGAGCAGTTCTTC. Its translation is CASSSGNSYNEQFF.

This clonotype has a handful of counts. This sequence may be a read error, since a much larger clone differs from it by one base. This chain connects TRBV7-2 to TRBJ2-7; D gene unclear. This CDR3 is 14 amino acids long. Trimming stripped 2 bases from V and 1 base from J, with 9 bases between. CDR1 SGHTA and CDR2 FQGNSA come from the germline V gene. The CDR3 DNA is TGTGCCAGCAGCTTAAGTGACACTTCCTACGAGCAGTACTTC. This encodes CASSLSDTSYEQYF.

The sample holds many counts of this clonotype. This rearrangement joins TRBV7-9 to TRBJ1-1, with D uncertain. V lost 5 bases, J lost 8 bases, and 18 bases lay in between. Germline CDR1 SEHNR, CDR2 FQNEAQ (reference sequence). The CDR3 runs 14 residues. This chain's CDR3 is CASSPPSEKREAFF. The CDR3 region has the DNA TGTGCCAGCAGCCCGCCCTCAGAGAAAAGAGAAGCTTTCTTT.

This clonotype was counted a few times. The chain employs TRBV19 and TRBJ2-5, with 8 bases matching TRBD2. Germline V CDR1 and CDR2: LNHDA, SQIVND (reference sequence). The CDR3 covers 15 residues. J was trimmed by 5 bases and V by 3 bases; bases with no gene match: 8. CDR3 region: CASSIFGTSVETQYF. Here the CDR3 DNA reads TGTGCCAGTAGTATTTTCGGGACTAGTGTCGAGACCCAGTACTTC.

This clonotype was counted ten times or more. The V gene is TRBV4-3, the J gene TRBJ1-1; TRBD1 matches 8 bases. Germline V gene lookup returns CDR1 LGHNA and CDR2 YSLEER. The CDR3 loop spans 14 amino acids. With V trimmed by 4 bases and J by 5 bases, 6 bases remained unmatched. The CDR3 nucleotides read TGCGCCAGCAGCCCAGACAGGGGTTGGACTGAAGCTTTCTTT. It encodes CASSPDRGWTEAFF.

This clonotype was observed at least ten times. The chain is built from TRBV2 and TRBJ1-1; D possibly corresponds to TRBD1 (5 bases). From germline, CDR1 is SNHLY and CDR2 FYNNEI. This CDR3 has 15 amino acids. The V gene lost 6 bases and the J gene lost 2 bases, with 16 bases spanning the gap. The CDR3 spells CASRQLRGKNTEAFF. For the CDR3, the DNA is TGTGCCAGCAGACAATTACGGGGGAAAAACACTGAAGCTTTCTTT.

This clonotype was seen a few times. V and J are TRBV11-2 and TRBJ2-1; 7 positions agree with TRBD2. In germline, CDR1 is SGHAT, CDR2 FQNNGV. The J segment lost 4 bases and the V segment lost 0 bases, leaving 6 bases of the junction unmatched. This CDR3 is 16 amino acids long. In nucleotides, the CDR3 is TGTGCCAGCAGCTTAGATCCGGGACTACTATACAATGAGCAGTTCTTC. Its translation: CASSLDPGLLYNEQFF.

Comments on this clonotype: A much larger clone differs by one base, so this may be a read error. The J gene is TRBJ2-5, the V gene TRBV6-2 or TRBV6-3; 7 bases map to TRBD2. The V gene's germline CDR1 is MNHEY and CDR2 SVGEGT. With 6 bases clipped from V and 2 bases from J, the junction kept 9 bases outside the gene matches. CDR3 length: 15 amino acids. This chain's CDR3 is CASRNSGRCQETQYF. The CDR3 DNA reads TGTGCCAGCAGAAATAGCGGGCGCTGTCAAGAGACCCAGTACTTC.

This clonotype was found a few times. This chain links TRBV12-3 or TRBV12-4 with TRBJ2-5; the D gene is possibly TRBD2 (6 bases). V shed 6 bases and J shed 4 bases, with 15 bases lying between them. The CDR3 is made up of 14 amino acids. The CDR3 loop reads CASRDGGSGETQYF. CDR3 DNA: TGTGCCAGCAGAGACGGGGGTAGCGGAGAGACCCAGTACTTC.

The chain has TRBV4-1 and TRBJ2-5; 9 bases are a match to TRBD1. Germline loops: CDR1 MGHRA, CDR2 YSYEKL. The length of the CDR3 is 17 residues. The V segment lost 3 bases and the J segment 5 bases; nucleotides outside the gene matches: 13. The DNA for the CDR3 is TGCGCCAGCAGCCAGGGATATCCACAGGGGGCATTGGAGACCCAGTACTTC. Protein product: CASSQGYPQGALETQYF.

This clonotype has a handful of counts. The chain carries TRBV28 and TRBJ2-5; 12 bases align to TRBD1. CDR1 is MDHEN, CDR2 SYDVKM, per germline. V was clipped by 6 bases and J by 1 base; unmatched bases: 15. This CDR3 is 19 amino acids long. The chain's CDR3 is CASRQRRDRGHGTQETQYF. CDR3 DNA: TGTGCCAGCAGGCAAAGGCGGGACAGGGGGCATGGGACCCAAGAGACCCAGTACTTC.

CDR3 sequence (DNA): TGTGCCAGCAGCGGGAGACAGGGGGCGTGGGAGACCCAGTACTTC. This codes for CASSGRQGAWETQYF. V and J are TRBV13 and TRBJ2-5; TRBD1 agrees at 10 bases. V dropped 5 bases and J dropped 5; count of bases not matched to a gene: 8. This CDR3 is 15 amino acids long. Per the germline V gene, CDR1 is PRHDT and CDR2 is FYEKMQ (reference sequence).

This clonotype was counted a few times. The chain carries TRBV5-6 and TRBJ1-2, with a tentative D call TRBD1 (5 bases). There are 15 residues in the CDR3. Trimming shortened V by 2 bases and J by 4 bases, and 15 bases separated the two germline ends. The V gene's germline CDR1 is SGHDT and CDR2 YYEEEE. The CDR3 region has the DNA TGTGCCAGCAGCTTTTGGGGGACGGGGACCTATGGCTACACCTTC. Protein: CASSFWGTGTYGYTF.

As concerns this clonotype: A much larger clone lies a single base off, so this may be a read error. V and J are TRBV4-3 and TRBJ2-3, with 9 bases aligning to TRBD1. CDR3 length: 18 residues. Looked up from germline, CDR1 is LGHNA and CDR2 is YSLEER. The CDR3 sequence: CASSPTPGQGTSTDAQYF. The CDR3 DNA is TGCGCCAGCAGCCCCACCCCGGGACAGGGAACTAGCACAGATGCGCAGTATTTT.

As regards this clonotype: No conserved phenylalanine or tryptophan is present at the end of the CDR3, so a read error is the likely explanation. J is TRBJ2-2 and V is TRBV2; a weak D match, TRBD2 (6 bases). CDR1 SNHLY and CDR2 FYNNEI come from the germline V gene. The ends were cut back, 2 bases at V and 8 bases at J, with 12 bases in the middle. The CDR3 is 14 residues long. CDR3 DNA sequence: TGTGCCAGCAGTGAATGGGGGGATATGGGGGAGCTGTTTTCT. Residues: CASSEWGDMGELFS.

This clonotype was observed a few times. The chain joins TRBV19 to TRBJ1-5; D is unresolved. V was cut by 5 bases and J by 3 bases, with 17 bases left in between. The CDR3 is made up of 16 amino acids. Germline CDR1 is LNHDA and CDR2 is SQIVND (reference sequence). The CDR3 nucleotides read TGTGCCAGTAGTTGGAACGGCGCAGTTATCAATCAGCCCCAGCATTTT. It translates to CASSWNGAVINQPQHF.

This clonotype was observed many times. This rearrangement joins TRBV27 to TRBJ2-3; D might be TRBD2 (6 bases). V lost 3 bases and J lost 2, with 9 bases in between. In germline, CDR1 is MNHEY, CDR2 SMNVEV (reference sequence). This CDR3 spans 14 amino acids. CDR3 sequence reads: CASSFGGFTDTQYF. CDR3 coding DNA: TGTGCCAGCAGTTTCGGGGGATTCACAGATACGCAGTATTTT.

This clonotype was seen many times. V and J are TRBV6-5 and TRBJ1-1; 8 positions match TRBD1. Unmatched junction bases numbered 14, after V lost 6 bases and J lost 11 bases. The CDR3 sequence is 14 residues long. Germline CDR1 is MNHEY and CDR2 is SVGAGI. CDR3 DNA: TGTGCCAGCAGCCTTATGACAGGGGCCCAGGACGCTTTCTTT. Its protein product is CASSLMTGAQDAFF.

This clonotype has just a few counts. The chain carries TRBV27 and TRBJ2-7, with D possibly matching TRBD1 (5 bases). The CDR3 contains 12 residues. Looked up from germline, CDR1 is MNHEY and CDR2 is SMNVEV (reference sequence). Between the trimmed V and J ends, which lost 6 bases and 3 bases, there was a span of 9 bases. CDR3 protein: CASRGLFYEQYF. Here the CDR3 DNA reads TGTGCCAGCAGGGGGCTATTCTACGAGCAGTACTTC.

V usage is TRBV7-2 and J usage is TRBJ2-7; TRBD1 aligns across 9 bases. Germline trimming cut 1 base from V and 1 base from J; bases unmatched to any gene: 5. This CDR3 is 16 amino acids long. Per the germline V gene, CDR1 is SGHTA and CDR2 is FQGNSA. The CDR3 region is CASSLESGQGSYEQYF. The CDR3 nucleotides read TGTGCCAGCAGCTTAGAATCGGGACAGGGTTCCTACGAGCAGTACTTC.

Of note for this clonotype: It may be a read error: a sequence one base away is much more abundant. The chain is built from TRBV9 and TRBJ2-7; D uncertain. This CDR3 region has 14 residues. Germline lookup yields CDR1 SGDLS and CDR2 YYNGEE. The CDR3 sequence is CASSVGTNPYERYF. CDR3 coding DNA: TGTGCCAGCAGCGTAGGCACAAATCCCTACGAGCGGTACTTC.

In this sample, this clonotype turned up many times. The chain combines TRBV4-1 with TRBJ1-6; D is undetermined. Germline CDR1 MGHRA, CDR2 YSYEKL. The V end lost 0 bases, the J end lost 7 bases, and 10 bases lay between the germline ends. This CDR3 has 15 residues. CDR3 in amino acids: CASSQDLRENSPLHF. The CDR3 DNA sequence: TGCGCCAGCAGCCAAGATTTGAGGGAGAATTCACCCCTCCACTTT.